This TCR beta chain originates from a study of response to subunit inactivated influenza vaccine. This clonotype was picked up a small number of times. As yet, its antigen is unknown. Regarding the study as a whole: The authors offered the suggestion that each seasonal influenza vaccination recruits few new T cells.

V lost 7 bases and J lost 3; bases outside the gene matches: 17. Germline V gene sequence: CDR1 LNHDA, CDR2 SQIVND (reference sequence). The CDR3 runs 18 residues. TCRdb reprocessed the RT-PCR reads via MiXCR and lists one record per CDR3 protein. The sample lists around 520,000 distinct CDR3 sequences, around 11% occurring once. This sequence was found in a man between 45 and 60 years old who received an inactivated influenza vaccine. This chain uses TRBV19 with TRBJ1-5; 8 bases line up with TRBD1. Source: PBMCs from blood, taken on the day of vaccination. The CDR3 loop reads CASTTVASRTGFNQPQHF. The DNA for the CDR3 is TGTGCCAGTACCACGGTTGCCTCGAGGACAGGGTTCAATCAGCCCCAGCATTTT.